This is a list of T cell receptor beta chains from one sample in a study of graft-versus-host responses after intestinal transplantation. Antigen specificity for these receptors is unknown. The method was immunoSEQ multiplex PCR; TCRdb's version includes in-frame clones alone and lacks a portion of them. The table shows some 100,000 clones, with just under 95% occurring only once. Sequenced material: unstimulated CD8+ T cells sorted from spleen or lymph node cells, taken before transplant. All receptors come from a human donor who was the organ donor for an intestinal transplant. CDR3s include the opening cysteine and the closing phenylalanine or tryptophan. A D gene is named only where the DNA matches it firmly. Where a row states a size, it is once, few, many or the class of an expanded clone; other rows omit it.

V	D	J	size	CDR3	DNA
TRBV27	.	TRBJ1-1	once	CASRYAGGWTEAFF	TGTGCCAGCAGGTACGCGGGGGGGTGGACTGAAGCTTTCTTT
TRBV19	TRBD2	TRBJ2-7	.	CASSAASGATYEQYF	TGTGCCAGTAGTGCTGCTAGCGGGGCAACCTACGAGCAGTACTTC
TRBV27	.	TRBJ2-3	.	CASTSGPLQYF	TGTGCCAGCACCTCGGGTCCCCTGCAGTATTTT
TRBV4-1	.	TRBJ2-4	.	CASSPLLATNIQYF	TGCGCCAGCAGCCCCCTTCTAGCGACAAACATTCAGTACTTC
TRBV4-2	.	TRBJ1-1	.	CASSQEGSNTEAFF	TGTGCCAGCAGCCAGGAGGGTTCCAACACTGAAGCTTTCTTT
TRBV4-2	TRBD2	TRBJ2-7	.	CASSQDFGTNEQYF	TGTGCCAGCAGCCAAGATTTCGGGACTAACGAGCAGTACTTC
TRBV7-3	.	TRBJ2-2	.	CASSLSLAPGTGELFF	TGTGCCAGCAGCTTAAGCCTAGCCCCGGGCACCGGGGAGCTGTTTTTT
TRBV19	.	TRBJ1-1	.	CASSIDLEGAEAFF	TGTGCCAGTAGTATAGATCTCGAGGGTGCTGAAGCTTTCTTT
TRBV19	.	TRBJ2-4	.	CASTSSQGPRIQYF	TGTGCCAGTACCTCCTCTCAGGGTCCCCGCATTCAGTACTTC
TRBV9	.	TRBJ2-3	.	CASSVLGGAVDTQYF	TGTGCCAGCAGCGTTCTAGGGGGAGCTGTAGATACGCAGTATTTT
TRBV2	TRBD1	TRBJ2-3	.	CASRGQGPDTQYF	TGTGCCAGCAGAGGACAGGGCCCGGATACGCAGTATTTT
TRBV9	.	TRBJ1-2	.	CASRYNPGSLGYTF	TGTGCCAGCAGATACAACCCAGGGTCCCTTGGCTACACCTTC
TRBV27	TRBD1	TRBJ1-2	once	CASSLGQGGYGYTF	TGTGCCAGCAGTTTAGGGCAGGGGGGCTATGGCTACACCTTC
TRBV5-5	.	TRBJ2-7	.	CASSLFLGLSYEQYF	TGTGCCAGCAGCTTGTTCCTGGGGCTCTCCTACGAGCAGTACTTC
TRBV7-6	TRBD2	TRBJ2-1	.	CASSLGPYGTSGINEQFF	TGTGCCAGCAGCTTAGGACCCTACGGGACTAGCGGAATAAATGAGCAGTTCTTC
TRBV25-1	.	TRBJ1-2	.	CASSIDGEGVEAYGYTF	TGTGCCAGCAGCATAGATGGGGAGGGGGTAGAGGCCTATGGCTACACCTTC
TRBV7-2	TRBD2	TRBJ2-1	.	CATVPSGRAWNEQFF	TGTGCCACAGTACCCTCGGGGAGGGCCTGGAATGAGCAGTTCTTC
TRBV18	.	TRBJ2-1	.	CASSPGIPIYNEQFF	TGTGCCAGCTCACCCGGGATCCCGATCTACAATGAGCAGTTCTTC
TRBV28	TRBD1	TRBJ1-1	.	CASSFLMGQGGTEAFF	TGTGCCAGCAGTTTCCTTATGGGACAGGGAGGAACTGAAGCTTTCTTT
TRBV19	.	TRBJ1-1	.	CASAGTLNTEAFF	TGTGCCAGTGCAGGGACTCTGAACACTGAAGCTTTCTTT
TRBV7-8	TRBD1	TRBJ2-7	.	CASSSQTGDEQYF	TGTGCCAGCAGCTCCCAAACAGGGGACGAGCAGTACTTC
TRBV2	.	TRBJ1-4	.	CASSAWQISTNEKLFF	TGTGCCAGCAGTGCCTGGCAGATTTCAACTAATGAAAAACTGTTTTTT
TRBV7-2	TRBD2	TRBJ2-4	.	CASSLVIYGRLNIQYF	TGTGCCAGCAGCTTAGTTATCTACGGGAGGCTAAACATTCAGTACTTC
TRBV13	.	TRBJ2-5	.	CASSLGDRQETQYF	TGTGCCAGCAGCTTAGGAGACAGGCAAGAGACCCAGTACTTC
TRBV19	.	TRBJ1-1	.	CASSREGTGRMNTEAFF	TGTGCCAGTAGTAGGGAGGGGACGGGGAGGATGAACACTGAAGCTTTCTTT
TRBV2	TRBD1	TRBJ2-7	few	CASRPTGGFSYEQYF	TGTGCCAGCCGACCGACAGGGGGGTTCTCCTACGAGCAGTACTTC
TRBV30	TRBD1	TRBJ1-6	few	CAWSARDSYSPLHF	TGTGCCTGGAGTGCCCGGGACAGTTATTCACCCCTCCACTTT
TRBV19	TRBD1	TRBJ1-5	once	CASSIAQGVTQPQHF	TGTGCCAGTAGTATAGCTCAGGGGGTCACTCAGCCCCAGCATTTT
TRBV27	.	TRBJ1-2	.	CASSANEGRYGYTF	TGTGCCAGCAGCGCGAACGAGGGTCGCTATGGCTACACCTTC
TRBV13	TRBD2	TRBJ2-1	.	CASSLEAGGLNEQFF	TGTGCCAGCAGCTTAGAGGCGGGAGGTCTTAATGAGCAGTTCTTC
TRBV30	TRBD2	TRBJ2-3	.	CAGGLAGPDTQYF	TGTGCCGGGGGACTAGCGGGCCCAGATACGCAGTATTTT
TRBV10-3	.	TRBJ1-6	.	CAIRAGVVRGLRAPPLHF	TGTGCCATCAGGGCAGGGGTGGTTAGGGGTCTTAGGGCGCCACCCCTCCACTTT
TRBV7-9	TRBD1	TRBJ2-1	.	CASSRPRDSHYNEQFF	TGTGCCAGCAGCCGCCCTCGGGACAGCCATTACAATGAGCAGTTCTTC
TRBV5-4	TRBD2	TRBJ2-5	.	CASSLSSGLASRETQYF	TGTGCCAGCAGCTTATCCTCGGGACTAGCATCAAGGGAGACCCAGTACTTC
TRBV2	.	TRBJ2-7	once	CASNVRLDEQYF	TGTGCCAGCAACGTTCGCCTAGACGAGCAGTACTTC
TRBV5-1	TRBD2	TRBJ2-7	.	CASSPGRGGVPQYEQYF	TGCGCCAGCAGCCCCGGCCGGGGAGGGGTCCCCCAATACGAGCAGTACTTC
TRBV7-3	.	TRBJ2-3	once	CASSLRQGRLDTQYF	TGTGCCAGCAGCTTAAGACAAGGAAGGTTAGATACGCAGTATTTT
TRBV5-1	.	TRBJ1-2	once	CASSRGYYGYTF	TGCGCCAGCAGCAGAGGGTACTATGGCTACACCTTC
TRBV10-2	TRBD1	TRBJ2-3	.	CASSESGSRGRTDTQYF	TGCGCCAGCAGTGAGTCCGGGTCCAGGGGGCGAACAGATACGCAGTATTTT
TRBV5-6	TRBD2	TRBJ2-5	.	CASILGAGGPKGETQYF	TGTGCCAGCATCCTCGGGGCGGGGGGCCCGAAGGGGGAGACCCAGTACTTC
TRBV7-3	.	TRBJ2-2	once	CASSPAGGELFF	TGTGCCAGCAGCCCCGCAGGCGGGGAGCTGTTTTTT
TRBV30	TRBD1	TRBJ1-1	.	CAWNPGQGAGIEAFF	TGTGCCTGGAATCCGGGACAGGGGGCAGGTATTGAAGCTTTCTTT
TRBV19	.	TRBJ2-7	.	CASSISAHSYEQYF	TGTGCCAGTAGTATTTCCGCCCACAGCTACGAGCAGTACTTC
TRBV5-6	TRBD2	TRBJ2-3	.	CASSLLGGGGYTDTQYF	TGTGCCAGCAGCTTGCTCGGCGGGGGGGGCTACACAGATACGCAGTATTTT
TRBV7-9	TRBD1	TRBJ1-2	.	CASSLAAGRTGVSNYGYTF	TGTGCCAGCAGCTTAGCGGCCGGTCGAACAGGGGTCTCCAACTATGGCTACACCTTC
TRBV9	.	TRBJ2-7	.	CASSPQGQGSYEQYF	TGTGCCAGCAGCCCCCAGGGGCAGGGCTCCTACGAGCAGTACTTC
TRBV5-1	TRBD1	TRBJ1-2	.	CASSLLSPDRAILYGYTF	TGCGCCAGCAGCTTGTTGAGTCCCGACAGGGCCATCCTCTATGGCTACACCTTC
TRBV5-1	.	TRBJ2-1	few	CASSFPISSVYNEQFF	TGCGCCAGCAGCTTCCCGATTTCTAGCGTCTACAATGAGCAGTTCTTC
TRBV6-5	.	TRBJ2-5	.	CASSYTQGEGETQYF	TGTGCCAGCAGTTACACACAAGGGGAAGGGGAGACCCAGTACTTC
TRBV9	.	TRBJ2-7	.	CASSVEWVGGEQYF	TGTGCCAGCAGCGTAGAATGGGTAGGGGGCGAGCAGTACTTC
TRBV20-1	.	TRBJ2-3	.	CSARLQGTQYF	TGCAGTGCTAGATTACAGGGTACGCAGTATTTT
TRBV11-2	.	TRBJ2-7	.	CASSSWGGYAYEQYF	TGTGCCAGCAGCTCCTGGGGCGGCTATGCCTACGAGCAGTACTTC
TRBV4-3	.	TRBJ2-3	.	CASSRLLVSTDTQYF	TGCGCCAGCAGCCGGCTACTAGTCAGCACAGATACGCAGTATTTT
TRBV4-1	.	TRBJ1-2	.	CASSHSAGGGSYGYTF	TGCGCCAGCAGCCATTCGGCGGGGGGCGGCAGCTATGGCTACACCTTC